The 10 T cell receptor beta chains presented below share a single source sample, sequenced in a study of T cell responses to AZD1222 COVID-19 vaccine. Assay: immunoSEQ multiplex PCR; the TCRdb copy retains only in-frame clones and omits some. The profile shows 45,000 to 65,000 clones, approximately 88% of them singletons. The specimen was peripheral blood, collected 28 days after the second AZD1222 dose. The receptors come from an adult who received the AZD1222 COVID-19 vaccine.

This sequence joins TRBV5-1 and TRBJ2-5; D gene ambiguous. The DNA end lines up better with TRBJ2-7; the J call may be wrong. The CDR3 is 14 amino acids. CDR1 is SGHRS, CDR2 YFSETQ, per germline. CDR3 sequence (DNA): TGCGCCAGCAGCTTGGGCCCACCACGGTACGAGCAGTACTTC. It translates to CASSLGPPRYEQYF.

The table lists this clone with a few counts. This chain joins TRBV7-9 and TRBJ1-2; 7 bases align to TRBD1. This CDR3 comprises 13 residues. V shed 5 bases, J shed 5 bases, and the junction held 5 bases outside the gene matches. Germline CDR1 and CDR2: SEHNR and FQNEAQ (reference sequence). DNA for the CDR3: TGTGCCAGCAGCCCCGACAGGGTATATGGCTACACCTTC. This gives the protein CASSPDRVYGYTF.

The V call is TRBV5-4, the J call TRBJ2-7; D is ambiguous. Between the trimmed V and J ends, which lost 0 bases and 3 bases, there was a span of 13 bases. The germline gives CDR1 SGHNT, CDR2 YYREEE (reference sequence). The CDR3 runs 15 residues. CDR3 DNA sequence: TGTGCCAGCAGCTTGGACCGGCCTGCCTACTACGAGCAGTACTTC. Its protein is CASSLDRPAYYEQYF.

The chain uses TRBV10-3 and TRBJ2-5; D tentatively fits TRBD1 or TRBD2 (5 bases each). The CDR3 runs to 14 residues. Trimming shortened V by 4 bases and J by 2 bases, and 11 bases separated the two germline ends. Germline V gives CDR1 ENHRY, CDR2 SYGVKD. Written as DNA, the CDR3 is TGTGCCATCAGTGGGGGGTCCCCGCAAGAGACCCAGTACTTC. This encodes CAISGGSPQETQYF.

This chain links TRBV5-1 with TRBJ2-1; no clear D. V was pared by 6 bases and J by 0 bases, with 10 bases between. CDR3 length equals 14 residues. Germline CDR1 SGHRS, CDR2 YFSETQ. In DNA form, the CDR3 reads TGCGCCAGCACGGTGGGGAACTCCTACAATGAGCAGTTCTTC. It encodes CASTVGNSYNEQFF.

The CDR3 DNA reads as TGCGCCAGCAGCTTAGATCAGGGGGATGGCTACACCTTC. Its protein product is CASSLDQGDGYTF. This sequence joins TRBV5-1 and TRBJ1-2, with 7 bases identical to TRBD1. J gave up 6 bases and V 2 bases, and 4 bases lay outside the gene matches. The CDR3 totals 13 residues. Germline CDR1 SGHRS, CDR2 YFSETQ.

The chain combines TRBV6-5 with TRBJ2-7; D is perhaps TRBD1 or TRBD2 (5 bases each). Germline CDR1 is MNHEY and CDR2 is SVGAGI. The CDR3 runs to 15 residues. V was shortened by 11 bases and J by 0 bases, with 20 bases between the two germline ends. The DNA of the CDR3 is TGTGCCGGGTCCCTCATTTGGGACGGCTCCTACGAGCAGTACTTC. Protein: CAGSLIWDGSYEQYF.

This clone has only one observation. The chain employs TRBV6-1 and TRBJ1-3; D may be TRBD1 (5 bases). V lost 3 bases to trimming and J lost 0 bases, with 18 bases between them. Germline V gives CDR1 MNHNS, CDR2 SASEGT. This CDR3 contains 18 residues. The CDR3 region has the DNA TGTGCCAGCAGTGAGATTATAGGAGGGACCAACTCTGGAAACACCATATATTTT. Its translation is CASSEIIGGTNSGNTIYF.

This clone was seen once. The V gene is TRBV28, the J gene TRBJ2-7; weak D call: TRBD2 (5 bases). CDR3 size: 13 residues. V was clipped by 2 bases and J by 6 bases, with 11 bases between them. Germline V gene lookup returns CDR1 MDHEN and CDR2 SYDVKM. For the CDR3, the DNA is TGTGCCAGCAGTTTACTCGGGGTGCGCGAGCAGTACTTC. It codes for CASSLLGVREQYF.

The chain employs TRBV19 and TRBJ2-6; a weak D match, TRBD1 (5 bases). Germline CDR1 is LNHDA and CDR2 is SQIVND (reference sequence). The CDR3 has 14 residues. The germline V and J ends were trimmed by 6 bases and 3 bases, with 9 bases remaining between them. The CDR3 DNA sequence: TGTGCCAGTAGCACCCAGGGTGGGGCCAACGTCCTGACTTTC. It specifies CASSTQGGANVLTF.